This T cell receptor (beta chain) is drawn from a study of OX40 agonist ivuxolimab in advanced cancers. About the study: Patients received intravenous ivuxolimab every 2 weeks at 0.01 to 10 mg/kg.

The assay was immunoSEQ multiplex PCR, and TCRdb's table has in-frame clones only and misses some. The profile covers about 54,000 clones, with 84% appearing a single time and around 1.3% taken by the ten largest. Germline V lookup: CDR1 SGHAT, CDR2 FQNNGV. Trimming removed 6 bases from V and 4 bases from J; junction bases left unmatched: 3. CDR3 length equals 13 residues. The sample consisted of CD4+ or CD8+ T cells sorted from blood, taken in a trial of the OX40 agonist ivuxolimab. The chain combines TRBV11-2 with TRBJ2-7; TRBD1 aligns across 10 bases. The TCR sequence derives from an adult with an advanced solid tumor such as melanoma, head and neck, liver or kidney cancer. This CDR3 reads CASSGTGVYEQYF. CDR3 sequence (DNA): TGTGCCAGCAGTGGGACAGGGGTTTACGAGCAGTACTTC.